These 4 T cell receptor beta chains were all obtained from the same sample, sequenced in a study of response to subunit inactivated influenza vaccine (dated by TCRdb to 2016 to 2019). To prepare the library, RT-PCR was applied. The instrument given in TCRdb is Illumina HiSeq 2500. The public reads were reanalyzed by TCRdb: fastp trimming at Q25, MiXCR alignment, in-frame beta chains only. Rows with one shared CDR3 protein collapse into an entry with the most common genes and DNA. Recorded for this sample are a few hundred thousand distinct CDR3 sequences; 14% of them occurred a single time. 8.5% to 14% of the sample is held by the ten biggest clonotypes. The sequences come from PBMCs from blood, collected about 13 days after vaccination. Source of these receptors: a middle-aged man who received an inactivated influenza vaccine. Donor details come from another sample of the same person, matched by shared clones.

This clonotype has only a few counts. The chain is built from TRBV7-9 and TRBJ1-6, with D possibly TRBD1 on 5 matching bases. This CDR3 has 15 residues. The germline V gene encodes CDR1 SEHNR and CDR2 FQNEAQ (reference sequence). Trimming removed 5 bases at V and 11 bases at J, with 19 bases between. The CDR3 nucleotides are TGTGCCAGCAGCCCGGGGCGGCGGTCCGGGGCACCCCTCCACTTT. Translated: CASSPGRRSGAPLHF.

This clonotype was observed a handful of times. This rearrangement joins TRBV6-1 to TRBJ2-2; TRBD2 is a possible D gene (7 bases). The CDR3 runs to 14 residues. The V end lost 7 bases, the J end lost 7 bases, and 16 bases lay between the germline ends. Germline V CDR1 and CDR2: MNHNS, SASEGT. The CDR3 is CASTQRGGVGELFF. The CDR3 region has the DNA TGTGCCAGCACACAAAGGGGGGGCGTCGGGGAGCTGTTTTTT.

A few counts support this clonotype. The rearrangement uses TRBV12-3 or TRBV12-4 and TRBJ2-7; 9 nucleotides match TRBD1. J was trimmed by 3 bases and V by 1 base; bases with no gene match: 7. This CDR3 spans 16 amino acids. This chain's CDR3 is CASSLGPHRGLYEQYF. Written as DNA, the CDR3 is TGTGCCAGCAGTTTAGGTCCCCACAGGGGGCTCTACGAGCAGTACTTC.

This clonotype was detected once. This rearrangement joins TRBV20-1 to TRBJ2-7; possible D gene TRBD2, 5 bases. This CDR3 has 13 residues. With 7 bases removed from V and 2 bases from J, the gap between germline ends came to 15 bases. Germline assignment: CDR1 DFQATT and CDR2 SNEGSKA (reference sequence). The CDR3 here is CSVRDSAPYEQYF. CDR3 sequence (DNA): TGCAGTGTCCGGGATTCAGCCCCCTACGAGCAGTACTTC.